Listed below are T cell receptor beta chains from one sample, sequenced in a study of beta chain features in type 1 diabetes. Here immunoSEQ multiplex PCR was the method, and the copy in TCRdb shows in-frame clones only, minus some. The repertoire holds some 150,000 clones, 9% to 10% seen once, with 0.65% in the top ten. Sequenced sample: central memory CD4+ T cells from blood. The origin of the receptors is a woman aged 35 to 49 in good health. The CDR3 runs from the conserved cysteine through the conserved F or W. The D gene is left open where the match is weak. Not all rows give a size; the values are once, few, many and, for expanded clones, a class.

>TRBV18|TRBJ1-2|-|few
TGTGCCAGCTCATCCTCGACAGAAACTTATGGCTACACCTTC
CASSSSTETYGYTF
>TRBV6-1|TRBJ2-1|TRBD1|-
TGTGCCAGCGGGACAGGGAACAATGAGCAGTTCTTC
CASGTGNNEQFF
>TRBV6-1|TRBJ2-1|TRBD2|few
TGTGCCAGCAGTGACGCGGGAGATGAGCAGTTCTTC
CASSDAGDEQFF
>TRBV2|TRBJ1-1|-|many
TGTGCCAGCATGGCTGACACTTTGGCTTTCTTT
CASMADTLAFF
>TRBV4-1|TRBJ2-1|TRBD1|-
TGCGCCAGCAGCCAAGTTCCACAGGGGGTCTACAATGAGCAGTTCTTC
CASSQVPQGVYNEQFF
>TRBV19|TRBJ2-6|TRBD2|few
TGTGCCCCCAACCTCGGACTAGCGGGGCCGCTATCCTCTGGGGCCAACGTCCTGACTTTC
CAPNLGLAGPLSSGANVLTF
>TRBV11-2|TRBJ2-7|TRBD1|few
TGTGCCAGCAGCTTAGTGGCCGGACAGGTGTACGAGCAGTACTTC
CASSLVAGQVYEQYF
>TRBV20-1|TRBJ2-5|-|-
TGCAGTGCTAAGGGCGGGACGACCCAGTACTTC
CSAKGGTTQYF
>TRBV21-1|TRBJ2-5|-|-
TGTGCCAGCAGCAATTACAGATACCAAGAGACCCAGTACTTC
CASSNYRYQETQYF
>TRBV15|TRBJ2-5|TRBD2|-
TGTGCCACCAGCAGAGATTCGGGACTAGCGGGGGGGCAAGAGACCCAGTACTTC
CATSRDSGLAGGQETQYF
>TRBV21-1|TRBJ2-4|-|few
TGTGCCAGCAAAAAGCCCGGGGTACTAGCCAAAAACATTCAGTACTTC
CASKKPGVLAKNIQYF
>TRBV28|TRBJ1-2|TRBD1|-
TGTGCCAGCAGTCCCCCCGGGACAGCCTCTAACTATGGCTACACCTTC
CASSPPGTASNYGYTF
>TRBV6-6|TRBJ2-5|TRBD2|few
TGTGCCAGCAGTTCCCCCCCTAGCGGGGTGGAGACCCAGTACTTC
CASSSPPSGVETQYF
>TRBV18|TRBJ1-6|-|-
TGTGCCAGCTCACAGACCCAGGGAGCGGGTTCACCCCTCCACTTT
CASSQTQGAGSPLHF
>TRBV10-3|TRBJ1-5|-|-
TGTGCCATCAGCGGAGGAGATCAGCCCCAGCATTTT
CAISGGDQPQHF
>TRBV4-1|TRBJ1-1|-|-
TGCGCCAGCAGCGCTCCCACAATGAACACTGAAGCTTTCTTT
CASSAPTMNTEAFF
>TRBV29-1|TRBJ1-5|TRBD1|few
TGCAGCGTTGCTTTGGGTGGGACAGGGGGGAATCAGCCCCAGCATTTT
CSVALGGTGGNQPQHF
>TRBV19|TRBJ2-3|TRBD1|few
TGTGCCAGTAGTATGGACAGGGGAACGCAGTATTTT
CASSMDRGTQYF
>TRBV7-9|TRBJ1-6|-|many
TGTGCCAGCAGCCCGAACAGGAATAATAATTCACCCCTCCACTTT
CASSPNRNNNSPLHF
>TRBV10-2|TRBJ1-5|TRBD1|-
TGCGCCAGCAGCACAGGGGTCAATCAGCCCCAGCATTTT
CASSTGVNQPQHF
>TRBV2|TRBJ2-7|TRBD1|few
TGTGCCAGCAGTGGGCGGGGGACAGGGGGTCCCTACGAGCAGTACTTC
CASSGRGTGGPYEQYF
>TRBV28|TRBJ1-2|TRBD1|many
TGTGCCAGCAGTCCCCCCGGGACAGGGGGCGGTGATGGCTACACCTTC
CASSPPGTGGGDGYTF
>TRBV6-6|TRBJ1-1|-|few
TGTGCCAGCAGCCCCCTGGGGCGCACTGAAGCTTTCTTT
CASSPLGRTEAFF
>TRBV5-6|TRBJ2-3|TRBD2|few
TGTGCCAGCAGCGTCGGACTAGCGGATAGCACAGATACGCAGTATTTT
CASSVGLADSTDTQYF
>TRBV2|TRBJ1-1|TRBD1|few
TGTGCCAGCAGCCCCAGACAGGGCGTGAACACTGAAGCTTTCTTT
CASSPRQGVNTEAFF
>TRBV5-1|TRBJ2-3|-|-
TGCGCCAGCAGCTTGGTGTTAACTAGCACAGATACGCAGTATTTT
CASSLVLTSTDTQYF
>TRBV14|TRBJ1-6|TRBD1|few
TGTGCCAGCAGCCAATCCCGACAGGGGCTTGCACCCCTCCACTTT
CASSQSRQGLAPLHF
>TRBV29-1|TRBJ2-5|TRBD2|few
TGCAGCGTAGCGGGGCGGGAGACCCAGTACTTC
CSVAGRETQYF
>TRBV7-2|TRBJ2-6|-|few
TGTGCCAGCAGCTTCGGAGGCTCTGGGGCCAACGTCCTGACTTTC
CASSFGGSGANVLTF
>TRBV29-1|TRBJ1-2|TRBD1|few
TGCAGCGTTGACGGGACAGACTTCTTAGGCTACACCTTC
CSVDGTDFLGYTF
>TRBV7-2|TRBJ2-3|-|few
TGTGCCAGCAGCACGGGAGATACGCAGTATTTT
CASSTGDTQYF
>TRBV7-9|TRBJ1-1|TRBD1|-
TGTGCCAGCAGCTCCCAGGGGGTTGCAATTGAAGCTTTCTTT
CASSSQGVAIEAFF
>TRBV18|TRBJ2-1|-|-
TGTGCCAGCTCATCCCTCGGTCCCAACATCAGGGAGCAGTTCTTC
CASSSLGPNIREQFF
>TRBV4-1|TRBJ1-1|-|-
TGCGCCAGCAGCCCCAGGGTACCCCAGGAGGGAAACCCTGAAGCTTTCTTT
CASSPRVPQEGNPEAFF
>TRBV29-1|TRBJ2-5|TRBD1|-
TGCAGCGTTGCGGGACAGGGACATCAAGAGACCCAGTACTTC
CSVAGQGHQETQYF
>TRBV11-2|TRBJ2-3|TRBD2|-
TGTGCCAGCAGCTTAGGAGCTAGCGGGGTCACAGATACGCAGTATTTT
CASSLGASGVTDTQYF
>TRBV18|TRBJ2-7|TRBD2|-
TGTGCCAGCTCACCCGCTAGCGGGGGGGGCTACGAGCAGTACTTC
CASSPASGGGYEQYF
>TRBV13|TRBJ2-7|-|many
TGTGCCAGCAGCTTAAAGGGGGGGCAGCCCTACGAGCAGTACTTC
CASSLKGGQPYEQYF
>TRBV10-1|TRBJ1-2|TRBD1|-
TGCGCCAGCAGTGGGGACAGGGGCCGGGGAGGCTATGGCTACACCTTC
CASSGDRGRGGYGYTF
>TRBV2|TRBJ1-4|TRBD1|-
TGTGCCAGCAGTCGGACAGGGGGCACTAATGAAAAACTGTTTTTT
CASSRTGGTNEKLFF
>TRBV7-9|TRBJ1-4|TRBD1|few
TGTGCCAGCAGCGTCCGACAGGGAACTAATGAAAAACTGTTTTTT
CASSVRQGTNEKLFF
>TRBV19|TRBJ2-7|-|-
TGTGCCAGTAGTCCGTCAGGGGCACCCTACGAGCAGTACTTC
CASSPSGAPYEQYF
>TRBV6-5|TRBJ2-2|-|-
TGTGCCAGTTCCCTAGCTACCTGGGCCGGGGAGCTGTTTTTT
CASSLATWAGELFF
>TRBV4-2|TRBJ2-2|TRBD2|-
TGTGCCAGCAGCCAACGGGTAGCGGGGGCCACCGGGGAGCTGTTTTTT
CASSQRVAGATGELFF
>TRBV15|TRBJ1-1|-|-
TGTGCCACCAGCGGACATACAGCGGGGAACACTGAAGCTTTCTTT
CATSGHTAGNTEAFF
>TRBV5-1|TRBJ1-5|-|few
TGCGCCAGCAGCTTGGGTACAGGAGAGAATCAGCCCCAGCATTTT
CASSLGTGENQPQHF
>TRBV18|TRBJ2-1|-|many
TGTGCCAGCTCACCTACACAGAGAAGAGAGCAGTTCTTC
CASSPTQRREQFF
>TRBV5-4|TRBJ2-3|TRBD2|few
TGTGCCAGCAGCTTGGGGCGGGGGGGTCTCACAGATACGCAGTATTTT
CASSLGRGGLTDTQYF
>TRBV29-1|TRBJ2-5|-|few
TGCAGCGGGAGGACTGCCGGGGAGACCCAGTACTTC
CSGRTAGETQYF
>TRBV10-3|TRBJ1-1|-|many
TGTGCCATCACACCGACAGGAAACACTGAAGCTTTCTTT
CAITPTGNTEAFF
>TRBV15|TRBJ1-4|-|-
TGTGCCACCAGCAGTCCCACTCATGTCCAGGGTACACTGTTTTTT
CATSSPTHVQGTLFF
>TRBV11-2|TRBJ2-7|-|few
TGTGCCAGCAGCTCACAGGACTACGAGCAGTACTTC
CASSSQDYEQYF
>TRBV6-1|TRBJ2-3|-|-
TGTGCCAGCAGGGAGAGTCCGGGGTCGGGAGATACGCAGTATTTT
CASRESPGSGDTQYF
>TRBV5-6|TRBJ2-7|-|-
TGTGCCAGCAGCCGATTTGACAGGATCTCCTACGAGCAGTACTTC
CASSRFDRISYEQYF
>TRBV4-1|TRBJ1-2|TRBD1|-
TGCGCCAGCAGCCAAGTCCGGGGGGTGACAGGGGCCGGGGCGAGAGGCTACACCTTC
CASSQVRGVTGAGARGYTF